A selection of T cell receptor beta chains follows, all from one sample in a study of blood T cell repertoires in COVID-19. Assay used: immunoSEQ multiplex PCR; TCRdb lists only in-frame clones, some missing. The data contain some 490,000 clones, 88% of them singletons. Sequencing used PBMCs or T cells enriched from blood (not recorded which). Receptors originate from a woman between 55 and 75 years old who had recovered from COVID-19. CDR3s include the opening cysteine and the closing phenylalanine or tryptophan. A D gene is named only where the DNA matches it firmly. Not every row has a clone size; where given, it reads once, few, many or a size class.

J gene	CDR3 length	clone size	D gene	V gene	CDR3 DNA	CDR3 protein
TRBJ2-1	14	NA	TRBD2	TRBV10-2	TGCGCCAGCAAGTCTAGCGGGGGGATCCCTGTGCAGTTCTTC	CASKSSGGIPVQFF
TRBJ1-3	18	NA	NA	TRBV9	TGTGCCAGCAGCGTAGGGGGCGGAACACGCAGCTCTGGAAACACCATATATTTT	CASSVGGGTRSSGNTIYF
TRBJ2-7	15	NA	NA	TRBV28	TGTGCCAGCAGTCCGACGGGACTTGTATCCTACGAGCAGTACTTC	CASSPTGLVSYEQYF
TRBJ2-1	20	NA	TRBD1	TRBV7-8	TGTGCCAGCAGCTTCCCCCGGGACAGGGCTTCTTCACAGTCCTACAATGAGCAGTTCTTC	CASSFPRDRASSQSYNEQFF
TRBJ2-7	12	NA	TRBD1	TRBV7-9	TGTGCCAGCAGCCTCGAACAGGGGCGACAGTACTTC	CASSLEQGRQYF
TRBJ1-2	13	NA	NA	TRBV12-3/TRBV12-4	TGTGCCAGCAGTTTAGGGCTGAACAGAGGCTACACCTTC	CASSLGLNRGYTF
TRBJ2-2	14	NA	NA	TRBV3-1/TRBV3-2	TGTGCCAGCAGCCCCACAGTGTCCACCGGGGAGCTGTTTTTT	CASSPTVSTGELFF
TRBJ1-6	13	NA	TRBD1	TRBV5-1	TGCGCCAGCAGGGGACAGGGGGATTCACCCCTCCACTTT	CASRGQGDSPLHF
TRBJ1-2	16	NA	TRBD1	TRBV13	TGTGCCAGCAGCTCGCCTGGACAGGGGTTCGACGAGAGCTACACCTTC	CASSSPGQGFDESYTF
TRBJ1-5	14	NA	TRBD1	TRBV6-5	TGTGCCAGCAGTTACTCCGGGACAGGTCAGCCCCAGCATTTT	CASSYSGTGQPQHF
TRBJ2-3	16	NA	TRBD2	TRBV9	TGTGCCAGCAGCGAAACTAGCGGGGGGTTCACAGATACGCAGTATTTT	CASSETSGGFTDTQYF
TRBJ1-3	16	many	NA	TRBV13	TGTGCCAGCAGCTTTGCTAGGGGTGTCTCTGGAAACACCATATATTTT	CASSFARGVSGNTIYF
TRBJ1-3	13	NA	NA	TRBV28	TGTGCCACCTACTCAGGGTTAGGAAACACCATATATTTT	CATYSGLGNTIYF
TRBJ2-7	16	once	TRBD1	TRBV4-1	TGCGCCAGCAGCCAGGATCCGGGACAGACTTTCTACGAGCAGTACTTC	CASSQDPGQTFYEQYF
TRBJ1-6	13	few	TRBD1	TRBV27	TGTGCCAGCAGACGGACAGGGCGGCCACCCCTCCACTTT	CASRRTGRPPLHF
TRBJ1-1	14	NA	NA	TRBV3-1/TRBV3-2	TGTGCCAGCAGCCAGCGGGGCGAGGACACTGAAGCTTTCTTT	CASSQRGEDTEAFF
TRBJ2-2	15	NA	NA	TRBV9	TGTGCCAGCAGCTCCCAGGCGGACAGCACCGGGGAGCTGTTTTTT	CASSSQADSTGELFF
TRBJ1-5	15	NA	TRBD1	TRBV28	TGTGCCAGCAGAACAGGGGGGGCAGGGGCGAGGCCCCAGCATTTT	CASRTGGAGARPQHF
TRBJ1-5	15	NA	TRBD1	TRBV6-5	TGTGCCAGCAGACAGGGGGCGTCGACCTATCAGCCCCAGCATTTT	CASRQGASTYQPQHF
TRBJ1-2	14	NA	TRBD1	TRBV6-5	TGTGCCAGTAACAGCCGGGACAGGAACTATGGCTACACCTTC	CASNSRDRNYGYTF
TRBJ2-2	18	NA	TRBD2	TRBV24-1	TGTGCCACCAGTCCTAGACTAGCGGGGATTCTGAACACCGGGGAGCTGTTTTTT	CATSPRLAGILNTGELFF
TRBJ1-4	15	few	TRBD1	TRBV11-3	TGTGCCAGCAGCCGCACAGGGGGCTATTCGGGAAAACTGTTTTTT	CASSRTGGYSGKLFF
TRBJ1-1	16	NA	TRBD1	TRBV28	TGTGCCAGCAGGCAGGGGGCAAGGAGAATGAGCACTGAAGCTTTCTTT	CASRQGARRMSTEAFF
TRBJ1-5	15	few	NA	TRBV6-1	TGTGCCAGCAGTGAACCGGTGGCAGGGCGACAGCCCCAGCATTTT	CASSEPVAGRQPQHF
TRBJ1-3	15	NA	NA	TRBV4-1	TGCGCCAGCAGCCCTGGACAGTTCTCTGGAAACACCATATATTTT	CASSPGQFSGNTIYF
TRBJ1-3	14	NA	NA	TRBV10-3	TGTGCCATCAAACCCGGGACAACTGGAAACACCATATATTTT	CAIKPGTTGNTIYF
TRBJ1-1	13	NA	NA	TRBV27	TGTGCCAGCAGTTTCACAGTGAACACTGAAGCTTTCTTT	CASSFTVNTEAFF
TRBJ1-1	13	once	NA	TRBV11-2	TGTGCCAGCAGCTTAGGACAGGTAACTGAAGCTTTCTTT	CASSLGQVTEAFF